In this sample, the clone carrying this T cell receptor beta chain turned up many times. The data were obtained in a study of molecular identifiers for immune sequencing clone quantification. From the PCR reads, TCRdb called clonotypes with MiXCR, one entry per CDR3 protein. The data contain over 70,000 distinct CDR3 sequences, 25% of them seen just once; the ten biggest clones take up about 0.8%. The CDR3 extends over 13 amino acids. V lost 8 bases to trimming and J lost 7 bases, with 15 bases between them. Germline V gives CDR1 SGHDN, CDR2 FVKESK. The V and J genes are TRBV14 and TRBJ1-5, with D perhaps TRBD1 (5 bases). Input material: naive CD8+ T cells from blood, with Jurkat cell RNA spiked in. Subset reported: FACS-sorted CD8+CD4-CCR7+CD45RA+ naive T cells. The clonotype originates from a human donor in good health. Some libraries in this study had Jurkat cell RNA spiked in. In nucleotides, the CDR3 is TGTGCCAGCCCCAGGGACCGCAGCCAGCCCCAGCATTTT. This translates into CASPRDRSQPQHF.